This T cell receptor (beta chain) was observed in a study of T cell responses to AZD1222 COVID-19 vaccine. The data were produced by immunoSEQ multiplex PCR, yet TCRdb's version contains in-frame clones alone and is incomplete. The profile shows around 67,000 clones, 84% of them singletons. This CDR3 is built from 22 residues. Losses at the gene ends were 1 base for V and 2 bases for J; bases not matched to a gene: 25. Germline values: CDR1 MNHEY, CDR2 SMNVEV (reference sequence). The input for sequencing was peripheral blood, taken on day 0 of AZD1222 vaccination. The genes are TRBV27 and TRBJ1-1; 7 positions match TRBD1. This TCR derives from an adult in good health. DNA of the CDR3: TGTGCCAGCAGTTTATATACCCCGGGACAGTCGGGGTGGTCCGCGGTCAACACTGAAGCTTTCTTT. It codes for CASSLYTPGQSGWSAVNTEAFF.